Listed below are T cell receptor beta chains from one sample, sequenced in a study of cytomegalovirus exposure and HLA in healthy donors. Libraries were prepared by immunoSEQ multiplex PCR; TCRdb keeps only in-frame clonotypes and omits some of them. The table includes 100,000 to 150,000 clones, 70% to 90% detected once. Sequencing was done on a sample of PBMCs. All receptors derive from a woman between 35 and 50 years old in good health and CMV-seropositive. Each CDR3 is given with its conserved first and last residue. The D gene is left open where the match is weak. Some rows mark clone size as missing; the rest say once, few, many or name a class of expanded clone.

>TRBJ2-7|.|.|TRBV9
CASSVAPGEYEQYF
TGTGCCAGCAGCGTAGCTCCAGGGGAATACGAGCAGTACTTC
>TRBJ1-5|once|.|TRBV5-1
CASSPDGEGNQPQHF
TGCGCCAGCAGCCCCGACGGCGAGGGCAATCAGCCCCAGCATTTT
>TRBJ1-5|.|.|TRBV6-5
CASSRSRGEQPQHF
TGTGCCAGCAGCCGCAGCCGGGGGGAACAGCCCCAGCATTTT
>TRBJ1-5|.|TRBD1|TRBV10-1
CASSDWDRGHQPQHF
TGCGCCAGCAGTGATTGGGACAGGGGGCATCAGCCCCAGCATTTT
>TRBJ1-1|.|TRBD1|TRBV7-3
CASSLIAGQAGEAFF
TGTGCCAGCAGCTTGATCGCCGGACAGGCGGGTGAAGCTTTCTTT
>TRBJ2-1|.|TRBD2|TRBV7-2
CASSRFGGDNEQFF
TGTGCCAGCAGCCGATTCGGGGGGGACAATGAGCAGTTCTTC
>TRBJ2-7|.|TRBD2|TRBV4-2
CASSQDGGGGYEQYF
TGTGCCAGCAGCCAAGATGGCGGCGGGGGGTACGAGCAGTACTTC
>TRBJ2-2|.|.|TRBV2
CASSTDTGELFF
TGTGCCAGCAGTACAGACACCGGGGAGCTGTTTTTT
>TRBJ1-4|.|.|TRBV7-3
CASSLTRQVRATNEKLFF
TGTGCCAGCAGCTTAACACGACAGGTAAGAGCAACTAATGAAAAACTGTTTTTT
>TRBJ2-7|.|.|TRBV10-3
CATENNQAEQYF
TGTGCCACCGAAAATAACCAAGCCGAGCAGTACTTC
>TRBJ2-5|.|TRBD1|TRBV28
CASSLTGGTETQYF
TGTGCCAGCAGTTTAACAGGGGGCACAGAGACCCAGTACTTC